This TCR beta chain emerged from a study of cytomegalovirus exposure and HLA in healthy donors. Per germline, CDR1 LNHDA and CDR2 SQIVND (reference sequence). The V and J ends lost 1 base and 2 bases, in that order; junction bases with no gene match: 5. The CDR3 has 16 amino acids. Primers for the PCR totalled 60 Vbeta and 13 Jbeta. Libraries were prepared by immunoSEQ multiplex PCR; TCRdb keeps only in-frame clonotypes and omits some of them. The table includes 110,000 to 150,000 clones, roughly 80% detected once. The rearrangement uses TRBV19 and TRBJ1-1; TRBD1 agrees at 9 bases. Sequenced: PBMCs. The origin of this receptor is a man aged 40-49 years in good health and CMV-seropositive. The CDR3 loop is CASSIARDRANTEAFF. The CDR3 nucleotides are TGTGCCAGTAGTATAGCCCGGGACAGGGCTAACACTGAAGCTTTCTTT.